The clone carrying this T cell receptor beta chain appeared a few times. Its antigen is as yet unknown. This record belongs to a study of T cell repertoires in cytomegalovirus infection. Across the study: Selected CMV epitopes included recently identified HLA-C-restricted ones as well as well-studied HLA-B-restricted ones. In public TCR beta signatures, there were indications of both CMV infection and matching HLA type.

The study's findings and limits: Cumulated frequencies of public TCR beta families served to identify carriers of CMV plus the relevant HLA. There were HLA-C-restricted CMV-specific TCR beta clonotypes dominating the ex vivo response.

TCRdb re-derived calls from the reads in MiXCR, one entry per CDR3 protein. Among some 940,000 distinct CDR3 sequences, about a third were seen once, and the ten largest hold over 12%. Deletions cut 6 bases from V and 1 base from J, with 14 bases between. CDR3 length equals 14 residues. The germline gives CDR1 SQVTM, CDR2 ANQGSEA. This clonotype originated in a human donor in good health (CMV status not recorded). Some clones in this sample may be carry-over from other donors' samples. The V gene is TRBV29-1, the J gene TRBJ2-3, with D perhaps given as TRBD1 or TRBD2 (5 bases each). This material consisted of cultured CD8+ T cells from PBMCs, taken from culture after CMV antigen stimulation. CDR3 DNA sequence: TGCAGCGTCAACTCTCTGGGGGGCACAGATACGCAGTATTTT. This gives the protein CSVNSLGGTDTQYF.